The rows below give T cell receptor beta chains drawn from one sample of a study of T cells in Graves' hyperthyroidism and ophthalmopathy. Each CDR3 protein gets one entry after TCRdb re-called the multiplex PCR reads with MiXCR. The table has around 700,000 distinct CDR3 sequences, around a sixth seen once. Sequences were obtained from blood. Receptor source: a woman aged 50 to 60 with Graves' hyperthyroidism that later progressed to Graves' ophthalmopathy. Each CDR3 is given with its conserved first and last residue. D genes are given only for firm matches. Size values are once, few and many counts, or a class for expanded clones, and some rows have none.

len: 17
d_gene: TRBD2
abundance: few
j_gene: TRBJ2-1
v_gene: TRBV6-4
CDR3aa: CASSAHPLGLAGSEQFF
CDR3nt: TGTGCCAGCAGTGCACACCCTTTGGGACTAGCGGGGAGTGAGCAGTTCTTC

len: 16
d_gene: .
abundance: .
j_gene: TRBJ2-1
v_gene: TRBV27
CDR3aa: CASSFGGSLSYNEQFF
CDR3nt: TGTGCCAGCAGTTTTGGTGGGTCCCTTTCCTACAATGAGCAGTTCTTC

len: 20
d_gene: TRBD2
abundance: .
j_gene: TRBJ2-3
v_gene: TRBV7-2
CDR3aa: CASSLDRGSGLAGGTDTQYF
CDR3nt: TGTGCCAGCAGCTTAGACAGGGGTTCGGGACTAGCGGGGGGCACAGATACGCAGTATTTT

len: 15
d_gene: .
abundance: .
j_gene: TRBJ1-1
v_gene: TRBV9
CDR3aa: CASSPSGTSYTEAFF
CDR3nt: TGTGCCAGCAGCCCCTCCGGGACCTCTTACACTGAAGCTTTCTTT

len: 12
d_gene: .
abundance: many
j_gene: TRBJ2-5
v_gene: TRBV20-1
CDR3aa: CSAPTTQETQYF
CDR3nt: TGCAGTGCGCCGACTACCCAAGAGACCCAGTACTTC

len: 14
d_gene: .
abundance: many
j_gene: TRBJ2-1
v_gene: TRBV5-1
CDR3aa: CASSIPSSNNEQFF
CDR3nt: TGCGCCAGCAGCATACCTAGCTCCAACAATGAGCAGTTCTTC

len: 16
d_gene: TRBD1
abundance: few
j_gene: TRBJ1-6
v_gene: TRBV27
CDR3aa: CASSAGTGGKNSPLHF
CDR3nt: TGTGCCAGCAGTGCCGGGACAGGGGGCAAGAATTCACCCCTCCACTTT

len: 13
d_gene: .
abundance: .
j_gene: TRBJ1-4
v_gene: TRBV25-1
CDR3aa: CASSHPFGGELFF
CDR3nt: TGTGCCAGCAGTCATCCATTTGGTGGGGAACTGTTTTTT

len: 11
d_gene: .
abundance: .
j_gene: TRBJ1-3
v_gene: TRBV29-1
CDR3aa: CSVESGNTIYF
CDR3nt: TGCAGCGTTGAATCCGGAAACACCATATATTTT

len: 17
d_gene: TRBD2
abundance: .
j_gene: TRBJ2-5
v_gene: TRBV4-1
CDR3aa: CASSQVRLAGGPETQYF
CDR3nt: TGCGCCAGCAGCCAAGTCAGACTAGCGGGGGGGCCGGAGACCCAGTACTTC

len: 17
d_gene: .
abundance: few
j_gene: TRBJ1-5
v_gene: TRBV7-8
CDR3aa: CASSRLAGQRSNQPQHF
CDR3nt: TGTGCCAGCAGCCGATTAGCCGGACAGCGGTCAAATCAGCCCCAGCATTTT

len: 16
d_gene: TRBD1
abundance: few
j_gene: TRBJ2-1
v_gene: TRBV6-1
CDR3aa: CASSQGTGGSYNEQFF
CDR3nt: TGTGCCAGCAGTCAGGGGACAGGGGGATCCTACAATGAGCAGTTCTTC

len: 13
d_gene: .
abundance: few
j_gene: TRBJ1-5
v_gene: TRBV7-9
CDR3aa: CASSLGGPQPQHF
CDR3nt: TGTGCCAGCAGCTTAGGAGGTCCTCAGCCCCAGCATTTT

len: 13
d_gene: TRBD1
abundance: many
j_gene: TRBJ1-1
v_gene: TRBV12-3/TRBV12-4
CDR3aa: CASSTGVSGWAFF
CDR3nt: TGTGCCAGCAGTACAGGGGTTTCAGGATGGGCTTTCTTT

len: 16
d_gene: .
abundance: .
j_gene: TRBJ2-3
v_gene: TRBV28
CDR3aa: CASVPRSGGGTDTQYF
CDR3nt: TGTGCCAGCGTCCCGAGGTCTGGCGGTGGCACAGATACGCAGTATTTT

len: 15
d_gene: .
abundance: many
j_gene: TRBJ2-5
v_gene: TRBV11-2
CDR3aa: CASSITGTSLGAQYF
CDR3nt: TGTGCCAGCAGCATAACCGGGACATCGCTAGGGGCCCAGTACTTC

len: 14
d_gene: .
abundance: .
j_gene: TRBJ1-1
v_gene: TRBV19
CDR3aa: CASSIGAVNTEAFF
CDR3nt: TGTGCCAGTAGTATAGGGGCCGTGAACACTGAAGCTTTCTTT

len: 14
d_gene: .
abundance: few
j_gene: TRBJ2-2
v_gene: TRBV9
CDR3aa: CASTTLGRAGELFF
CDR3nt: TGTGCCAGCACCACCTTGGGGCGGGCCGGGGAGCTGTTTTTT

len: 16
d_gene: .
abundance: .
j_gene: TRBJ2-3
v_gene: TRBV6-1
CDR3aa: CASSQVTGTAPDTQYF
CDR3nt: TGTGCCAGCAGCCAGGTTACCGGGACCGCCCCAGATACGCAGTATTTT

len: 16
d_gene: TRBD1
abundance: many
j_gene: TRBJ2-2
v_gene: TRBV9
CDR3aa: CASSKGQGVNTGELFF
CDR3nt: TGTGCCAGCAGCAAGGGACAGGGGGTGAACACCGGGGAGCTGTTTTTT

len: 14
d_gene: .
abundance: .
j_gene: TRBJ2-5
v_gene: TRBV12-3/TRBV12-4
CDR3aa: CASSVQGNRKTQYF
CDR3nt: TGTGCCAGCAGTGTACAGGGTAATCGTAAGACCCAGTACTTC

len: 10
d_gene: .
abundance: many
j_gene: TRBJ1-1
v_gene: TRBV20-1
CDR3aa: CSARGAEAFF
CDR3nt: TGCAGTGCTAGAGGGGCTGAAGCTTTCTTT

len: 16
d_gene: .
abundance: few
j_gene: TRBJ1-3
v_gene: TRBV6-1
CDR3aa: CASSEAGGVTGNTIYF
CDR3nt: TGTGCCAGCAGTGAAGCGGGAGGTGTGACTGGAAACACCATATATTTT

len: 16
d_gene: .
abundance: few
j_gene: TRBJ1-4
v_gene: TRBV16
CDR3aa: CASSQSYGGPNEKLFF
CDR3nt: TGTGCCAGCAGCCAATCCTATGGGGGGCCTAATGAAAAACTGTTTTTT

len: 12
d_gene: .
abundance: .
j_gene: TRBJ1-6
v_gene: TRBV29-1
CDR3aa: CSVRDVNSPLHF
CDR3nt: TGCAGCGTACGGGACGTGAATTCACCCCTCCACTTT

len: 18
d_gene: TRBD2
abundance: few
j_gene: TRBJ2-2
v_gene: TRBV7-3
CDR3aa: CASSPDSLTSGGTGELFF
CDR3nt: TGTGCCAGCAGCCCCGACTCCCTGACTAGCGGGGGAACCGGGGAGCTGTTTTTT

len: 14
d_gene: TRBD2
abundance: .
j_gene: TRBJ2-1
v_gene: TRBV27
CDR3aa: CASSFGGGYNEQFF
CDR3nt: TGTGCCAGCAGTTTCGGGGGGGGCTACAATGAGCAGTTCTTC

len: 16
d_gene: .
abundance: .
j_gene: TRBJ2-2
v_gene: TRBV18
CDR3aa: CASSPDGGKNTGELFF
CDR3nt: TGTGCCAGCTCACCTGATGGCGGGAAGAACACCGGGGAGCTGTTTTTT

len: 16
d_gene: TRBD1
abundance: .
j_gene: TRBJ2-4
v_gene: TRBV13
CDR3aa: CASSPTPGQGKNIQYF
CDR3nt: TGTGCCAGCAGCCCAACTCCGGGACAGGGGAAAAACATTCAGTACTTC

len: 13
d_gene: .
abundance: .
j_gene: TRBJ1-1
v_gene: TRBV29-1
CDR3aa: CSVTQGQDTEAFF
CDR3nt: TGCAGCGTTACCCAGGGTCAGGACACTGAAGCTTTCTTT

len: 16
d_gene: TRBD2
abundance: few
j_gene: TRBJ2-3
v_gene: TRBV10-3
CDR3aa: CAISASWGGLEDTQYF
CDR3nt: TGTGCCATCAGTGCTTCTTGGGGGGGACTCGAGGATACGCAGTATTTT

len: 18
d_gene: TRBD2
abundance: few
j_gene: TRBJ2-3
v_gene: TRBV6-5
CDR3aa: CASSYSRTSGGAWDTQYF
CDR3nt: TGTGCCAGCAGTTACTCCCGGACTAGCGGGGGGGCATGGGATACGCAGTATTTT

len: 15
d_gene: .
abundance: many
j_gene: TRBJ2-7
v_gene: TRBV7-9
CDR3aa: CASSGGTEISYEQYF
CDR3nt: TGTGCCAGCAGCGGCGGGACAGAGATTTCCTACGAGCAGTACTTC

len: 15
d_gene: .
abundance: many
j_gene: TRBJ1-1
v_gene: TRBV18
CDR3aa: CASSPFGTGDTEAFF
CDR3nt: TGTGCCAGCTCACCGTTCGGGACTGGGGACACTGAAGCTTTCTTT

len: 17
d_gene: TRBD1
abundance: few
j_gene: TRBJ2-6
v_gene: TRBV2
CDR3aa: CASRLGQIDSGANVLTF
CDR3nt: TGTGCCAGCAGGTTGGGACAGATTGACTCTGGGGCCAACGTCCTGACTTTC

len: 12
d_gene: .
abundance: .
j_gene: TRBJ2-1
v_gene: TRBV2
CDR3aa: CASSTRRYEQFF
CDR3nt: TGTGCCAGCAGTACGCGACGCTATGAGCAGTTCTTC

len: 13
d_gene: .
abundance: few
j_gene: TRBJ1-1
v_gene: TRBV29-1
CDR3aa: CSTGNGVATEAFF
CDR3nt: TGCAGCACAGGAAATGGGGTTGCCACTGAAGCTTTCTTT

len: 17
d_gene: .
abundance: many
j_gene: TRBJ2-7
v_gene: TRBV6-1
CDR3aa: CASSGADDPESSYEQYF
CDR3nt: TGTGCCAGCAGTGGGGCCGACGATCCTGAGAGCTCCTACGAGCAGTACTTC

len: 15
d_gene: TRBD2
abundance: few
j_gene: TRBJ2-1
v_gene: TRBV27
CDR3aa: CASRSGGALYNEQFF
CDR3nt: TGTGCCAGCAGAAGCGGGGGGGCCCTCTACAATGAGCAGTTCTTC

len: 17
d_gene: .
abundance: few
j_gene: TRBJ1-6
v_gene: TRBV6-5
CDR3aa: CASSYLGEVGYNSPLHF
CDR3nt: TGTGCCAGCAGTTACCTCGGGGAAGTCGGCTATAATTCACCCCTCCACTTT

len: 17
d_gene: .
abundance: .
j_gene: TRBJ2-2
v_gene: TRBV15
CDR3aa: CATSVEKDGQDTGELFF
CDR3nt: TGTGCCACCAGCGTAGAAAAGGACGGTCAAGACACCGGGGAGCTGTTTTTT

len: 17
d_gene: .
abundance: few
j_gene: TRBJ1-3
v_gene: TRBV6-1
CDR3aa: CASSEAMGAGAGNTIYF
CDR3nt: TGTGCCAGCAGTGAAGCAATGGGTGCAGGGGCTGGAAACACCATATATTTT

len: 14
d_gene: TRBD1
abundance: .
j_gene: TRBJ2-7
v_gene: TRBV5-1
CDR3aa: CASKDRGETYEQYF
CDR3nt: TGCGCCAGCAAAGACAGGGGGGAAACCTACGAGCAGTACTTC

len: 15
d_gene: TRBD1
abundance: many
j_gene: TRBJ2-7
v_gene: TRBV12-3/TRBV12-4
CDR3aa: CASSPGGQVSYEQYF
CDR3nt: TGTGCCAGCAGTCCAGGCGGACAGGTTTCCTACGAGCAGTACTTC

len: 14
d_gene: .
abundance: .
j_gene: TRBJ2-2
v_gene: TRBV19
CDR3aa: CASSIQGYSGELFF
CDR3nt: TGTGCCAGTAGTATTCAGGGGTATTCCGGGGAGCTGTTTTTT

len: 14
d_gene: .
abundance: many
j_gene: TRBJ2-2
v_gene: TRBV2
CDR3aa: CASTGNVDTGELFF
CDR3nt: TGTGCCAGCACAGGGAATGTGGACACCGGGGAGCTGTTTTTT

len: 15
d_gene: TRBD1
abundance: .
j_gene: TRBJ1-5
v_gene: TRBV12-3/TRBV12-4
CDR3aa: CASSFTGGAHQPQHF
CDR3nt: TGTGCCAGCAGTTTTACAGGGGGCGCGCATCAGCCCCAGCATTTT

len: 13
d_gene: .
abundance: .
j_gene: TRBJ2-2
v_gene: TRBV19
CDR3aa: CASSIGHVGELFF
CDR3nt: TGTGCCAGTAGTATAGGGCATGTCGGGGAGCTGTTTTTT

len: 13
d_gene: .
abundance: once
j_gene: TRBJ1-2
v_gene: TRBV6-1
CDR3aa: CASSEGPSYGYTF
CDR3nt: TGTGCCAGCAGTGAAGGTCCAAGCTATGGCTACACCTTC

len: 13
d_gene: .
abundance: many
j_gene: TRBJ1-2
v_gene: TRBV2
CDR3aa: CASSADSNYGYTF
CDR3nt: TGTGCCAGCAGTGCTGACAGTAACTATGGCTACACCTTC

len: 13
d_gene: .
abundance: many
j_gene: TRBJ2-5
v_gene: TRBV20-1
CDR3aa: CSAGDDRRETQYF
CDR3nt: TGCAGTGCTGGGGATGACCGACGGGAGACCCAGTACTTC

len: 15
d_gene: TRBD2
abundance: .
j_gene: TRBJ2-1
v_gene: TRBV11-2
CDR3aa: CASRDVAGGPSEQFF
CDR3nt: TGTGCCAGCAGGGACGTAGCGGGGGGGCCGTCTGAGCAGTTCTTC